The clone carrying this T cell receptor (beta chain) was seen only once. Antigen: not known. The record originates from a study of cytomegalovirus exposure and HLA in healthy donors. General study findings and limits: Equally common other TCR beta chains were less clonally expanded than HLA-associated ones, a later analysis found. When analyzed later, a missense DCLRE1C variant was found to be linked to TCR beta V- and J-gene trimming. Presence/absence analyses took donor sequencing depth as roughly uniform.

Trimming shortened V by 7 bases and J by 8 bases, and 16 bases separated the two germline ends. The V gene's germline CDR1 is SGHRS and CDR2 YFSETQ. This CDR3 is 13 amino acids long. PCR primers comprised 60 Vbeta and 13 Jbeta primers. Libraries were prepared by immunoSEQ multiplex PCR; TCRdb keeps only in-frame clonotypes and omits some of them. The data hold about 200,000 clones, with about four fifths observed a single time. The receptor comes from a girl between 5 and 17 years old in good health and CMV-seropositive. This sequence joins TRBV5-1 and TRBJ1-5; the D gene is possibly TRBD1 (6 bases). Material for sequencing was PBMCs. The CDR3 protein is CASRLDSFEPQHF. The CDR3 DNA follows: TGCGCCAGCCGGTTGGACAGTTTTGAGCCCCAGCATTTT.